A single sample gave rise to the 3 T cell receptor beta chains below, sequenced in a study of blood T cells in healthy people across ages. It was with a sample-barcoded 5' primer and a J-beta primer mix that a second PCR of roughly 7 to 12 cycles was run. TCRdb re-called the 5' RACE reads through MiXCR, storing one row per CDR3 protein. The table lists hundreds of thousands of distinct CDR3 sequences, around 34% of them singletons. The sequenced material came from blood. These receptors were collected from a man aged 18 to 35 in good health.

This clonotype was seen only once. J is TRBJ2-7 and V is TRBV6-1; 7 bases align to TRBD1. CDR1 and CDR2 (germline): MNHNS, SASEGT. The ends lost 5 bases at V and 2 bases at J; junction bases unmatched: 6. This CDR3 contains 14 residues. CDR3 nucleotides: TGTGCCAGCAGTACCAGGGACAGAGCCTACGAGCAGTACGTC. Translating it yields CASSTRDRAYEQYV.

This clonotype came up a few times. The chain has TRBV5-1 and TRBJ1-5; D is ambiguous. The CDR3 is 14 residues long. Trimming took off 0 bases at V and 6 bases at J, with 10 bases between the two ends. Per the germline V gene, CDR1 is SGHRS and CDR2 is YFSETQ. CDR3 sequence: CASSLGDLGQPQHF. The CDR3 region has the DNA TGCGCCAGCAGCTTGGGAGATTTGGGTCAGCCCCAGCATTTT.

The gene calls are TRBV12-3 or TRBV12-4 and TRBJ1-1; TRBD1 agrees at 11 bases. This CDR3 region has 12 residues. V shed 5 bases and J 11 bases; nucleotides not matched to a gene: 4. The CDR3 sequence: CASSRDRGDAFF. The CDR3 DNA is TGTGCCAGCAGTAGGGACAGGGGGGACGCTTTCTTT.